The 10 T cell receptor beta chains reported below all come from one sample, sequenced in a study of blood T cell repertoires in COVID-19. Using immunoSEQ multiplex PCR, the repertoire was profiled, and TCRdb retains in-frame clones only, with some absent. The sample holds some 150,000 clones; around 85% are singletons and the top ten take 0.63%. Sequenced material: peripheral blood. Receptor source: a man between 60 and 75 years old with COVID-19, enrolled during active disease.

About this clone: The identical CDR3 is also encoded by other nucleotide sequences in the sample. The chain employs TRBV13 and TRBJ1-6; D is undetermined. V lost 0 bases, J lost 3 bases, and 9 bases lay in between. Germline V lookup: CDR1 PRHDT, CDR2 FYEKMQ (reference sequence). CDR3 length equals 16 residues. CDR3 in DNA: TGTGCCAGCAGCTTAGGCGTCAGATACTATAATTCACCCCTCCACTTT. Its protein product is CASSLGVRYYNSPLHF.

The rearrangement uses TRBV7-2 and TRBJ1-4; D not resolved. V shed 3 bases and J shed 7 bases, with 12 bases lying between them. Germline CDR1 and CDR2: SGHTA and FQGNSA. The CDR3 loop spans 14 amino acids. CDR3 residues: CASSLRIVGEKLFF. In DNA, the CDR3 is TGTGCCAGCAGCTTGAGGATAGTGGGTGAAAAACTGTTTTTT.

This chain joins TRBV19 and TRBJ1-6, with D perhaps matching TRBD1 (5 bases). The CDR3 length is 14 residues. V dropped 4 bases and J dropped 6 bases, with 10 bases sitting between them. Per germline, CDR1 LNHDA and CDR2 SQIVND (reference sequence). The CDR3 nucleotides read TGTGCCAGTAGTACCGGGACTTCTAATTCACCCCTCCACTTT. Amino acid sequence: CASSTGTSNSPLHF. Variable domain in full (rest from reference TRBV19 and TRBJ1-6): DGGITQSPKYLFRKEGQNVTLSCEQNLNHDAMYWYRQDPGQGLRLIYYSQIVNDFQKGDIAEGYSVSREKKESFPLTVTSAQKNPTAFYLCASSTGTSNSPLHFGNGTRLTVT.

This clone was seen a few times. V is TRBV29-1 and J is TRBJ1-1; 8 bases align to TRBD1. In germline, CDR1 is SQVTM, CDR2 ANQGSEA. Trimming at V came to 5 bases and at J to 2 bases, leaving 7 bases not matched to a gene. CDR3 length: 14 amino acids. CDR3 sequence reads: CSVTRDRRNTEAFF. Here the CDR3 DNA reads TGCAGCGTTACACGGGACAGGCGAAACACTGAAGCTTTCTTT.

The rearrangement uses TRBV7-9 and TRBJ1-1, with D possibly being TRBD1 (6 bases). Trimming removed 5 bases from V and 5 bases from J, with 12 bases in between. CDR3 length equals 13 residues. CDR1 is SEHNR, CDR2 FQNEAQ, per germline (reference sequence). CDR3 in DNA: TGTGCCAGCAGCCTAGGGGGGGGAACTGAAGCTTTCTTT. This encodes CASSLGGGTEAFF.

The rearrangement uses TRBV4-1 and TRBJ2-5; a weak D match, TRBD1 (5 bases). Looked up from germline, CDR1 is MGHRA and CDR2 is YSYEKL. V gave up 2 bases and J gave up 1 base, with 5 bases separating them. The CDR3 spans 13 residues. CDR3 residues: CASSQQGQETQYF. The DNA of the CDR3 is TGCGCCAGCAGCCAACAGGGCCAAGAGACCCAGTACTTC.

The CDR3, as DNA: TGTGCCAGCAGCTTAAAGCCCATACTGGAGACCCAGTACTTC. Protein product: CASSLKPILETQYF. The chain couples TRBV11-2 to TRBJ2-5; the D is unclear. Germline CDR1 is SGHAT and CDR2 is FQNNGV. Deletions cut 2 bases from V and 5 bases from J, with 12 bases between. This CDR3 contains 14 residues.

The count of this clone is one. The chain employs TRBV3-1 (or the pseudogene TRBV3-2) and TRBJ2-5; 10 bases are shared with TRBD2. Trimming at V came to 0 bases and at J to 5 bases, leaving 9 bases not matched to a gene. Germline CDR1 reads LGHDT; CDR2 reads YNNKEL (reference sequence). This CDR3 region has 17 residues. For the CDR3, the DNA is TGTGCCAGCAGCCAAGATGGGGCTAGCGGGAGCGGGGAGACCCAGTACTTC. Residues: CASSQDGASGSGETQYF.

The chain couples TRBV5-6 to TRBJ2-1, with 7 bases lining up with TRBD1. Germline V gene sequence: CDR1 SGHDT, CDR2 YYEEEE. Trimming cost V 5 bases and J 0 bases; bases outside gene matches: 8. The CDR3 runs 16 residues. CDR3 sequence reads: CASRETGSLSYNEQFF. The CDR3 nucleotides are TGTGCCAGCAGGGAGACAGGGTCACTCTCCTACAATGAGCAGTTCTTC.

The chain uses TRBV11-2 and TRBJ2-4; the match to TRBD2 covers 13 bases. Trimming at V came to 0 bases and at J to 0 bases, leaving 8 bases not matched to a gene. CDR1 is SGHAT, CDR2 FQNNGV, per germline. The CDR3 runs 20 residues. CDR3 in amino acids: CASSLDRIGLAGVAKNIQYF. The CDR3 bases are TGTGCCAGCAGCTTAGATCGGATCGGACTAGCGGGGGTAGCCAAAAACATTCAGTACTTC.